Only one count was recorded for the clone carrying this T cell receptor beta chain. These data are taken from a study of blood T cell repertoires in COVID-19. Cohort assignment relied on participant-reported clinical history. The CDR3 extends over 12 amino acids. Trimming removed 6 bases from V and 0 bases from J, with 6 bases in between. CDR1 and CDR2 from the germline V gene are MDHEN and SYDVKM. In the study's own analysis: Estimated nucleated cell counts came from reference gene primer amplification. Some clones are missing from TCRdb's copy, which holds only in-frame ones; the method was immunoSEQ multiplex PCR. V, J and clone size are those of that table, while D and trimming were read from the DNA. The repertoire includes a few hundred thousand clones, approximately 85% of them detected once, and around 4.5% sits in the top ten.

The chain employs TRBV28 and TRBJ2-7; no firm D call. The receptor comes from a woman in her 30s who had recovered from COVID-19. What was sequenced was PBMCs or T cells enriched from blood (not recorded which). In nucleotides, the CDR3 is TGTGCCAGCAGCAGTAACTCCTACGAGCAGTACTTC. The encoded protein is CASSSNSYEQYF.